Reported below is one TCR beta chain. The specificity of this receptor is unknown. One base away there is no much larger clone; base qualities are not given. The sample comes from a study of beta chain features in type 1 diabetes (dated by TCRdb to 2016 to 2018). For the study in its entirety: Patients and healthy donors did not differ in mean age, gender distribution, total cell number or subset yield. A total of 85 million to 140 million sorted cells were examined across all samples, and a strong correlation was observed between cell number per subset and RNA yield. The study compared TCRB repertoires of sorted circulating CD4+ T cell subsets between recently diagnosed type 1 diabetes patients and matched healthy donors. Regulatory and stem cell-like memory subsets were obtained from only 8 patients and about eight healthy donors, while naive and central memory subsets were obtained from all 30 or so donors.

Each donor gave one peripheral blood draw, averaging around 0.11 L, which was collected into heparinised tubes. Using a panel that included CD45RO, CCR7, CD25, CD127, CD95 and CD27, naive, central memory, regulatory and stem cell-like memory CD4+ T cells were sorted on a BD FACSAria II. All sorted populations exceeded 95% purity. PBMCs were isolated immediately by Lymphoprep density gradient centrifugation and stained directly without culture. So that batch effects would be minimized, each experiment stained and sorted samples in pairs, pairing one healthy donor with one patient. Findings and caveats that apply to the study as a whole: Because cDNA rather than genomic DNA was sequenced, highly expressing activated cells could have been over-represented, although no difference in activation and CD3 levels was found between groups. Patients with type 1 diabetes made fewer insertions and deleted more nucleotides at VDJ recombination sites, implying thymic rearrangement abnormalities. Type 1 diabetes patients showed a moderate but significant shortening of TCRB CDR3 length in all four CD4+ subsets. Shorter templates might have been favored by PCR, but patient and control samples were amplified and corrected together, so both groups would have been affected equally by any skew. Because small numbers of individuals were included in the HLA sub-analyses, any influence of HLA type on TCRB rearrangement was left unresolved. Naive, central memory and regulatory TCRB repertoires appeared to be more alike among patients than among healthy donors.

From the germline V gene (reference sequence), CDR1 is GTSNPN and CDR2 is SVGIG. The junction shows trimming of 0 bases on V and 5 bases on J, plus 10 bases between the germline ends. The CDR3 starts with the cysteine, ends with the phenylalanine, and has 14 residues. Only the CDR3 DNA is retained, 42 bases long and in frame from the first base. The High Capacity cDNA Reverse Transcription Kit was used to reverse transcribe all of the isolated RNA, meaning that expressed TCRB transcripts were what got sequenced. Naive, central memory and regulatory T cell samples underwent deep immunoSEQ sequencing, averaging about 3.57 million total reads per sample. Sorted cells were lysed in RLT buffer, and RNA was extracted using DNase-treated RNeasy Micro or Mini kits according to cell number. To prevent cross-contamination, every cell subset was processed on its own, while patient and healthy donor samples were processed together. Using the immunoSEQ multiplex PCR, TCRB sequences were amplified from cDNA into 87-bp fragments spanning the CDR3 region. Sequencing of the amplicons was performed on the Illumina HiSeq platform. On the authors' methods: Synthetic template baselines were used to correct PCR bias computationally, reads within Hamming distance 2 were collapsed, and singletons that could not be merged were discarded. By aligning reads against IMGT, V, D and J genes, CDR3 length, and insertions or deletions at six rearrangement sites were assigned. Within each subset, clonotype counts were normalized to sorted cell number, and only after that were true diversity and Gini coefficients computed with the tcR R package. The overlap coefficient, calculated on TCRB nucleotide sequences, was used to quantify repertoire sharing. Out-of-frame TCRB sequences from naive cells were analyzed as a proxy for the pre-selection repertoire. TCRdb stores this immuneACCESS table with in-frame sequences only. Part of the clones is absent; in the studies checked, under half of the shortfall reflects unresolved V genes, and no reason is known for the rest. The DNA gave D and trimming, while V, J and clone size come from that table. This sample has 500,000 to 800,000 clones in its table, and around 12% of those were observed once. The top ten constitute approximately 0.11% of the sample.

The TCR originated in a man aged 25 to 40 with type 1 diabetes. The sequence joins TRBV30 to TRBJ1-4, with the D gene call left open. The sequenced sample consisted of naive CD4+ T cells from blood. The sample's cell subset or site label is to be understood as: true naive CD4+ T cells. CDR3 reads: CAWSVPRSNEKLFF. In nucleotides, the sequence is TGTGCCTGGAGTGTACCCAGGTCAAATGAAAAACTGTTTTTT.